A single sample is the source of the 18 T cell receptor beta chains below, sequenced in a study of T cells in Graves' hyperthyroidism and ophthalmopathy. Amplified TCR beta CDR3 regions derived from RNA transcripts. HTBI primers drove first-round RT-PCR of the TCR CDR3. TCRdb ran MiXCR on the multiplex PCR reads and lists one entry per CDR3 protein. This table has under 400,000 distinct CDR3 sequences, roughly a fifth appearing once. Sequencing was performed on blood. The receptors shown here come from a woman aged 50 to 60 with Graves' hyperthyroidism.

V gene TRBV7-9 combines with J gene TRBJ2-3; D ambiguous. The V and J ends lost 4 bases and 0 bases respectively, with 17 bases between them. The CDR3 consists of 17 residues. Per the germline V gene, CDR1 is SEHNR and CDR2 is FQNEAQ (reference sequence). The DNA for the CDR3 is TGTGCCAGCAGCTCCCTCTTAGGTATTTCTAGCACAGATACGCAGTATTTT. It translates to CASSSLLGISSTDTQYF. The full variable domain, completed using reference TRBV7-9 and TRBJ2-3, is DTGVSQNPRHKITKRGQNVTFRCDPISEHNRLYWYRQTLGQGPEFLTYFQNEAQLEKSRLLSDRFSAERPKGSFSTLEIQRTEQGDSAMYLCASSSLLGISSTDTQYFGPGTRLTVL.

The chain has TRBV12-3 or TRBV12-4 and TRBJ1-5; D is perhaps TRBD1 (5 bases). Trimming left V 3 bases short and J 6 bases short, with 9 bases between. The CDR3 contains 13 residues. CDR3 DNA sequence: TGTGCCAGCAGTTTCCGCGGGACTCAGCCCCAGCATTTT. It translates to CASSFRGTQPQHF.

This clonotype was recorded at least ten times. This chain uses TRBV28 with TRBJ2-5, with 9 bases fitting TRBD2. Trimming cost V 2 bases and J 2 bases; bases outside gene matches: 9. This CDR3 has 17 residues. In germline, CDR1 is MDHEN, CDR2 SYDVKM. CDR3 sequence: CASSLGIAGAGQETQYF. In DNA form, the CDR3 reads TGTGCCAGCAGTTTAGGGATAGCGGGAGCAGGTCAAGAGACCCAGTACTTC.

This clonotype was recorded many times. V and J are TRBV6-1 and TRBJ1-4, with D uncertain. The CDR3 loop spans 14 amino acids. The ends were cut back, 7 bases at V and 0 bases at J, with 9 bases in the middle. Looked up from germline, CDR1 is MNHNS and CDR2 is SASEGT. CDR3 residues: CASMLPATNEKLFF. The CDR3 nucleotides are TGTGCCAGCATGCTCCCTGCAACTAATGAAAAACTGTTTTTT.

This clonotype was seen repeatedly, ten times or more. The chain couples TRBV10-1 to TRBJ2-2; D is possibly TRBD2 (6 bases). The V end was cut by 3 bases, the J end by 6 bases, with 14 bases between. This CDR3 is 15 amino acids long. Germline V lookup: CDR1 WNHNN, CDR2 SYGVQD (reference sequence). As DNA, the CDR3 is TGCGCCAGCAGTGACCCTATGGGAGGACCCGGGGAGCTGTTTTTT. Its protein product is CASSDPMGGPGELFF.

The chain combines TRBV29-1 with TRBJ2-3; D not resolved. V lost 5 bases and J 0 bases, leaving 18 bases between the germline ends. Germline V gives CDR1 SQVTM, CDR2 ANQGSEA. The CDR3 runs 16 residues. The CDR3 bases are TGCAGCGTTTCTAGGCCTCCGGAGACTAGCACAGATACGCAGTATTTT. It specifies CSVSRPPETSTDTQYF.

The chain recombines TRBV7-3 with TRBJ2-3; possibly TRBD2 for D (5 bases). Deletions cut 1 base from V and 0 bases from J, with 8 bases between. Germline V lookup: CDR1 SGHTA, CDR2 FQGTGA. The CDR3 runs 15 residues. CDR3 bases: TGTGCCAGCAGCTTAAGCGGGCATAGCACAGATACGCAGTATTTT. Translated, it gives CASSLSGHSTDTQYF. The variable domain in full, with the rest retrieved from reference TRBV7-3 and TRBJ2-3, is GAGVSQTPSNKVTEKGKYVELRCDPISGHTALYWYRQSLGQGPEFLIYFQGTGAADDSGLPNDRFFAVRPEGSVSTLKIQRTERGDSAVYLCASSLSGHSTDTQYFGPGTRLTVL.

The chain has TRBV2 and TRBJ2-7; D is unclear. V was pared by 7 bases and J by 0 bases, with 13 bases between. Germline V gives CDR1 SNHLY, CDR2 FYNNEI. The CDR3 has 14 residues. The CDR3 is CASNPLESSYEQYF. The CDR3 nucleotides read TGTGCCAGCAACCCTCTAGAGAGCTCCTACGAGCAGTACTTC.

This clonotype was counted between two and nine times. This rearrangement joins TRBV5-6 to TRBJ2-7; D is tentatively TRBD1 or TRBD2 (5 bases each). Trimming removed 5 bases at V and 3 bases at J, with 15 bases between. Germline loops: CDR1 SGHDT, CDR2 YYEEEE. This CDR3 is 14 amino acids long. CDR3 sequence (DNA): TGTGCCAGCAGTCCCGGGACCACTTTCTACGAGCAGTACTTC. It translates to CASSPGTTFYEQYF.

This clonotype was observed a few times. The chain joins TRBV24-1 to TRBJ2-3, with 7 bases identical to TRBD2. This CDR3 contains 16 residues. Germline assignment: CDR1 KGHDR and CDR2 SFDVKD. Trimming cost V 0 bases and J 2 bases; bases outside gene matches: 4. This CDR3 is CATSDLGLEATDTQYF. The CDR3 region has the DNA TGTGCCACCAGTGATTTGGGACTAGAGGCCACAGATACGCAGTATTTT.

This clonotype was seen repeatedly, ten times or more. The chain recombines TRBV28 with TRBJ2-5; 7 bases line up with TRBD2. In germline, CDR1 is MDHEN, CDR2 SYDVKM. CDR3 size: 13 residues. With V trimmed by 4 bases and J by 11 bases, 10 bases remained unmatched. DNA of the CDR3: TGTGCCAGCAGTTCCCCTTCGGGCGGGGGACAGTACTTC. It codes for CASSSPSGGGQYF.

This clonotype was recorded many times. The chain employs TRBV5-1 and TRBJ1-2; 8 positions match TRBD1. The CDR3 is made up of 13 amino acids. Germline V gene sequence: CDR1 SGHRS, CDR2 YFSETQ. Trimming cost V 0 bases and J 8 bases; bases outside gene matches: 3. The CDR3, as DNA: TGCGCCAGCAGCTTGGACAGGGGGAGAGGCTACACCTTC. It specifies CASSLDRGRGYTF. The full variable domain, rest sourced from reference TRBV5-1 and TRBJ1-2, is KAGVTQTPRYLIKTRGQQVTLSCSPISGHRSVSWYQQTPGQGLQFLFEYFSETQRNKGNFPGRFSGRQFSNSRSEMNVSTLELGDSALYLCASSLDRGRGYTFGSGTRLTVV.

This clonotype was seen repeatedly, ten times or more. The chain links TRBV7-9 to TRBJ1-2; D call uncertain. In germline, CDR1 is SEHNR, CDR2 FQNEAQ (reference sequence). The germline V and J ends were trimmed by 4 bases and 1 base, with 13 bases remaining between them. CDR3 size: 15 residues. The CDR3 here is CASSSYRRVNYGYTF. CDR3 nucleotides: TGTGCCAGCAGCTCCTACAGAAGGGTTAACTATGGCTACACCTTC.

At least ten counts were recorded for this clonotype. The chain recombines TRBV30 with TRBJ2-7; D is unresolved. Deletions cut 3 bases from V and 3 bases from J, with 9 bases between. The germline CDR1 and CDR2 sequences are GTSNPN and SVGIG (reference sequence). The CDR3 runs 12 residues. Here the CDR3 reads CAWRGGFYEQYF. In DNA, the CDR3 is TGTGCCTGGAGGGGTGGCTTCTACGAGCAGTACTTC.

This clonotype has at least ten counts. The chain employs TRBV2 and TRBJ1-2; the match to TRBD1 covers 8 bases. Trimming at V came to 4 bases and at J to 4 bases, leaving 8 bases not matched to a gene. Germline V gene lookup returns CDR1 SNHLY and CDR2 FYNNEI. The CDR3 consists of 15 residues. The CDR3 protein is CASSVTGARGYGYTF. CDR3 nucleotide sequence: TGTGCCAGCAGTGTGACAGGGGCTCGGGGCTATGGCTACACCTTC.

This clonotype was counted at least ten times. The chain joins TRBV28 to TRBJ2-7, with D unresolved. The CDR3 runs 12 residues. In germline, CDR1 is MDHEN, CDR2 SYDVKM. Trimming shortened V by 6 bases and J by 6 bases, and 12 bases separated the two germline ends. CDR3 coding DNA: TGTGCCAGCAGGGGTTGGACCGCCGAGCAGTACTTC. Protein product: CASRGWTAEQYF.

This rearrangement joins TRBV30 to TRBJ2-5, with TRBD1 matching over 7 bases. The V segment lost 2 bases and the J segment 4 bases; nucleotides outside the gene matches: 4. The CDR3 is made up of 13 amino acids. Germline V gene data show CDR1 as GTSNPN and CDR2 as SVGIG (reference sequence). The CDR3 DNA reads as TGTGCCTGGAGTTTCAACAGGGGAGAGACCCAGTACTTC. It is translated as CAWSFNRGETQYF. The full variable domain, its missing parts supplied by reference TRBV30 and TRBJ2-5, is SQTIHQWPATLVQPVGSPLSLECTVEGTSNPNLYWYRQAAGRGLQLLFYSVGIGQISSEVPQNLSASRPQDRQFILSSKKLLLSDSGFYLCAWSFNRGETQYFGPGTRLLVL.

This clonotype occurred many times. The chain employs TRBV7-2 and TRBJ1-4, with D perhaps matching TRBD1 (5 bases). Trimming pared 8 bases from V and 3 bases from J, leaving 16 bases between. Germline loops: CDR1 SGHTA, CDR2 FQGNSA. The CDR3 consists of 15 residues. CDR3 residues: CASSNFREPNEKLFF. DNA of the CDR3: TGTGCCAGCTCCAATTTCAGGGAGCCTAATGAAAAACTGTTTTTT.